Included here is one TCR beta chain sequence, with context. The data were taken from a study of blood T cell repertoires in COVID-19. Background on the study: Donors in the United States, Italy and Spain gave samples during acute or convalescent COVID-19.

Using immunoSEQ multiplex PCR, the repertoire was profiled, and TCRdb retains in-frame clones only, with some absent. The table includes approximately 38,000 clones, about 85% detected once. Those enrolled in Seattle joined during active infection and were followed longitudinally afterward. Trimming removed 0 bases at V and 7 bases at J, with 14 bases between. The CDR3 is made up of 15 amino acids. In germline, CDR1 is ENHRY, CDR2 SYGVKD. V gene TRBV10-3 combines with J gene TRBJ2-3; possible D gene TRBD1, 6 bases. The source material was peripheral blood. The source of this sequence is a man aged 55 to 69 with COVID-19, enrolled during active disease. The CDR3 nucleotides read TGTGCCATCAGTGAGTCAGCGGCAGGGGTCAATACGCAGTATTTT. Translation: CAISESAAGVNTQYF.